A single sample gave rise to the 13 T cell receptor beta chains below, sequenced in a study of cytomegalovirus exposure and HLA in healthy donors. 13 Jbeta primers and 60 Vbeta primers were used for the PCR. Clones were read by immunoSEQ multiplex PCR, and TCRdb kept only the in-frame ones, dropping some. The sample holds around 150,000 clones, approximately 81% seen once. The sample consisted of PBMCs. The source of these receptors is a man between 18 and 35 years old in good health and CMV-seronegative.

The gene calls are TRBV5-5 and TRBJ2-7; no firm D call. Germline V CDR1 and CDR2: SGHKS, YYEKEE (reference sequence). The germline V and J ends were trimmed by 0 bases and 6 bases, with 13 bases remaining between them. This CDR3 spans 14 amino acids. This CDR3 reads CASSLAGGTGEQYF. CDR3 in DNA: TGTGCCAGCAGCTTGGCTGGCGGAACCGGCGAGCAGTACTTC.

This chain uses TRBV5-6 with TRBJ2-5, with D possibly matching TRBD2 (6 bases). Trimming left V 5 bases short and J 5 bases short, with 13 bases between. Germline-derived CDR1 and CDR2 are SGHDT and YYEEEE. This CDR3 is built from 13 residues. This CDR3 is CASSRLVRETQYF. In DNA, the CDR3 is TGTGCCAGCAGTCGACTAGTTCGGGAGACCCAGTACTTC. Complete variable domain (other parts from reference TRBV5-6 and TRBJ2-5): DAGVTQSPTHLIKTRGQQVTLRCSPKSGHDTVSWYQQALGQGPQFIFQYYEEEERQRGNFPDRFSGHQFPNYSSELNVNALLLGDSALYLCASSRLVRETQYFGPGTRLLVL.

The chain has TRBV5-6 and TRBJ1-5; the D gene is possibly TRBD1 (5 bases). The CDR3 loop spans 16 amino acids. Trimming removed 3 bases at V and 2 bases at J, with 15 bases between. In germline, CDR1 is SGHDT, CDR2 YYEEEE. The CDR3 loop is CASSSNQGLGNQPQHF. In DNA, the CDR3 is TGTGCCAGCAGCTCCAACCAGGGTTTGGGCAATCAGCCCCAGCATTTT.

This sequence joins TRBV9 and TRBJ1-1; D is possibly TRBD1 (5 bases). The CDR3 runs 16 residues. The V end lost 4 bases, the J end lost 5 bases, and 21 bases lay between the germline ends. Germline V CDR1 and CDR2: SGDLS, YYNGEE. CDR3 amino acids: CASSSPRGGLATEAFF. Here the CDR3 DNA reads TGTGCCAGCAGCTCCCCCCGGGGGGGATTAGCGACTGAAGCTTTCTTT.

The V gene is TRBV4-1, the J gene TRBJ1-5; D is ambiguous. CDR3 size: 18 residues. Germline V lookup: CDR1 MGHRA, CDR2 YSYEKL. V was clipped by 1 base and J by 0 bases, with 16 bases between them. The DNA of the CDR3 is TGCGCCAGCAGCCAAGGGAAGCCTCCGGGTTATAGCAATCAGCCCCAGCATTTT. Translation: CASSQGKPPGYSNQPQHF.

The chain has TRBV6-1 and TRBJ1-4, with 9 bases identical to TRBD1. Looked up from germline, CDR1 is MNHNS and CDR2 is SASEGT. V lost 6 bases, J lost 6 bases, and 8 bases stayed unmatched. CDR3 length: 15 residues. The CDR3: CASSPTGTGYEKLFF. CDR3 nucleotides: TGTGCCAGCAGCCCTACCGGGACAGGGTATGAAAAACTGTTTTTT.

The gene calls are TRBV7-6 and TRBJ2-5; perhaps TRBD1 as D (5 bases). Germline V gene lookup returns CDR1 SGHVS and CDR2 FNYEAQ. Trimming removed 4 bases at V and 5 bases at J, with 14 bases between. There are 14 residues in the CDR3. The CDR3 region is CASSSNTGFETQYF. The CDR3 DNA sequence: TGTGCCAGCAGCTCAAATACAGGTTTTGAGACCCAGTACTTC.

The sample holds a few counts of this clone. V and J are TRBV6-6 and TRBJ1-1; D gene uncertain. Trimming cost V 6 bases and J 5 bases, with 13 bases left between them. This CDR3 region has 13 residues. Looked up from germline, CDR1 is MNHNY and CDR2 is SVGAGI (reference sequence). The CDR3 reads CASRRAEVTEAFF. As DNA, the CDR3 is TGTGCCAGCAGGAGGGCGGAGGTGACTGAAGCTTTCTTT.

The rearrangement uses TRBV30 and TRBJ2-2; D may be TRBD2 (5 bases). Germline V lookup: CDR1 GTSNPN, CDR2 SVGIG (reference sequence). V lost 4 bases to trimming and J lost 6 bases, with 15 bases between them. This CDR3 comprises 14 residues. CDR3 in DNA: TGTGCCTGGAAGCGGTCAGGTGGGGCCGGGGAGCTGTTTTTT. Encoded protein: CAWKRSGGAGELFF. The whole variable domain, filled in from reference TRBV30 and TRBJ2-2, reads SQTIHQWPATLVQPVGSPLSLECTVEGTSNPNLYWYRQAAGRGLQLLFYSVGIGQISSEVPQNLSASRPQDRQFILSSKKLLLSDSGFYLCAWKRSGGAGELFFGEGSRLTVL.

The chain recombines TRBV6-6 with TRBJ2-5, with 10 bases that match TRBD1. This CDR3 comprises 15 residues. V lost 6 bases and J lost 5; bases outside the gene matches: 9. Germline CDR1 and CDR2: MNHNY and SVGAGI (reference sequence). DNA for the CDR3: TGTGCCAGCAGCGCTTGGACAGGGGGGTCGGAGACCCAGTACTTC. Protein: CASSAWTGGSETQYF.

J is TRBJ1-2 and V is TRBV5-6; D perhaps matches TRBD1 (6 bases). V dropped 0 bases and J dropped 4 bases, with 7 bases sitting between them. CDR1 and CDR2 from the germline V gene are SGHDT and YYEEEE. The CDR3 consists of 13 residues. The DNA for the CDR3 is TGTGCCAGCAGCTTGGGGACAGCCTATGGCTACACCTTC. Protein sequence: CASSLGTAYGYTF.

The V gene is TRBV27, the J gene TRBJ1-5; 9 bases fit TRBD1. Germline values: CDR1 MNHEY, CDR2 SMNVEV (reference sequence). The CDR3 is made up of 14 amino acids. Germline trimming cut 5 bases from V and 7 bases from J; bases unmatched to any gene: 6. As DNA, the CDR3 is TGTGCCAGCAGTCCGGGGACAGGGCAACAGCCCCAGCATTTT. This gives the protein CASSPGTGQQPQHF.

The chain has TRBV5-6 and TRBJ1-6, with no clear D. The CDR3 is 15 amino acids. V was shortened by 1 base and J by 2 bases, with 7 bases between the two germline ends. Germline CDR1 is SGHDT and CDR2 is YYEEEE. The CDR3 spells CASSLPPAYNSPLHF. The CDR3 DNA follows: TGTGCCAGCAGCTTGCCGCCAGCCTATAATTCACCCCTCCACTTT.